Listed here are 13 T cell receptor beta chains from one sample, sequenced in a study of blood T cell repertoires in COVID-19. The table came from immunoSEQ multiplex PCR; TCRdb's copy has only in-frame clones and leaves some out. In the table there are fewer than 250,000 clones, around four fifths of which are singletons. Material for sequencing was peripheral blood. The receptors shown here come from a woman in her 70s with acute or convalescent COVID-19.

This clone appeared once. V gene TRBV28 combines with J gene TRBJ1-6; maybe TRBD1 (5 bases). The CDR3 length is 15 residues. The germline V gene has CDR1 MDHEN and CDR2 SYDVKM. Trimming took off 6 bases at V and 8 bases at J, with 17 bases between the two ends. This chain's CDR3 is CASSESRGAYSPLHF. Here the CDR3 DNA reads TGTGCCAGCAGCGAATCTAGGGGTGCGTATTCACCCCTCCACTTT. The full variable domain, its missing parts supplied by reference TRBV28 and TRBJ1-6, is DVKVTQSSRYLVKRTGEKVFLECVQDMDHENMFWYRQDPGLGLRLIYFSYDVKMKEKGDIPEGYSVSREKKERFSLILESASTNQTSMYLCASSESRGAYSPLHFGNGTRLTVT.

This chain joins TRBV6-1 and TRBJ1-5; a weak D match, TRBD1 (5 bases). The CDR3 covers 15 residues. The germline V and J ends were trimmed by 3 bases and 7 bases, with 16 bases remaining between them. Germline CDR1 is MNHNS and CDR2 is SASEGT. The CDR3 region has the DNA TGTGCCAGCAGTGACGTTCAGGGAACGAGACAGCCCCAGCATTTT. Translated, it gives CASSDVQGTRQPQHF.

The CDR3 DNA reads TGTGCCAGCAGTGAATTGGACAGGCAGCATTTT. It encodes CASSELDRQHF. V usage is TRBV6-1 and J usage is TRBJ1-5; 7 nucleotides align to TRBD1. CDR3 size: 11 residues. V shed 2 bases, J shed 13 bases, and the junction held 2 bases outside the gene matches. Per the germline V gene, CDR1 is MNHNS and CDR2 is SASEGT.

The CDR3 DNA follows: TGTGCCACCAGTTCAGACACCAACTACGAGCAGTACTTC. As protein: CATSSDTNYEQYF. The V call is TRBV24-1, the J call TRBJ2-7, with D uncertain. The germline CDR1 and CDR2 sequences are KGHDR and SFDVKD. The CDR3 spans 13 residues. Trimming shortened V by 6 bases and J by 3 bases, and 11 bases separated the two germline ends.

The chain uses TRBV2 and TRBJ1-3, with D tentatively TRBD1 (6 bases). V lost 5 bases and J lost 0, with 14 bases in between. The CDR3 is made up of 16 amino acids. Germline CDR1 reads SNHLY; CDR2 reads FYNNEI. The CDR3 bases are TGTGCCAGCAGTTTCGACAGGCCCAGCTCTGGAAACACCATATATTTT. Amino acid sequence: CASSFDRPSSGNTIYF.

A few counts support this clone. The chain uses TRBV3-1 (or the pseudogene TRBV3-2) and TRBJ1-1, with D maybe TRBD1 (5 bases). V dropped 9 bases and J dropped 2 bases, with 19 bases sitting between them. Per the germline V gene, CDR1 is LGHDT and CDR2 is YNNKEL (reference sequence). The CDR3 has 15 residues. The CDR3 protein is CARGDKRGFNTEAFF. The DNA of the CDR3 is TGTGCCAGGGGTGATAAAAGGGGATTTAACACTGAAGCTTTCTTT.

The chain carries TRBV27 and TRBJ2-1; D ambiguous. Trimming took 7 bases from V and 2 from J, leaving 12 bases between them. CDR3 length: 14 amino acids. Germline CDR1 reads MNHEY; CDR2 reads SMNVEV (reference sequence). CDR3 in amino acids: CASTFSPTYNEQFF. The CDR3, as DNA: TGTGCCAGCACTTTTAGTCCCACCTACAATGAGCAGTTCTTC.

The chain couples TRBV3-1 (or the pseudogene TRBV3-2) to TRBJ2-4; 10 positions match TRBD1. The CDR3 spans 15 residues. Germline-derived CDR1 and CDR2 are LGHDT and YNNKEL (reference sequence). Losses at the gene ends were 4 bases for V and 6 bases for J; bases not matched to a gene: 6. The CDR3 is CASSPVTGGINIQYF. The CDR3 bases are TGTGCCAGCAGCCCGGTGACAGGGGGCATAAACATTCAGTACTTC.

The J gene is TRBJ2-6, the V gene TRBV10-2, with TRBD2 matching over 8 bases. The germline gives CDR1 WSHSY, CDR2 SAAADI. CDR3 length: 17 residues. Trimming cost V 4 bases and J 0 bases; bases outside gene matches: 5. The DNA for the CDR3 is TGCGCCAGCAGTGGGGCAGCGGGGGTCTCTGGGGCCAACGTCCTGACTTTC. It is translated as CASSGAAGVSGANVLTF.

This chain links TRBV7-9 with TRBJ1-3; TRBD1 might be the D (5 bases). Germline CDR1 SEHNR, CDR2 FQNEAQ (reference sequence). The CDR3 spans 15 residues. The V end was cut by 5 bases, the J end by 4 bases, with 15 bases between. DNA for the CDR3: TGTGCCAGCAGCACCCGACAGTTAACGGGAAACACCATATATTTT. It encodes CASSTRQLTGNTIYF.

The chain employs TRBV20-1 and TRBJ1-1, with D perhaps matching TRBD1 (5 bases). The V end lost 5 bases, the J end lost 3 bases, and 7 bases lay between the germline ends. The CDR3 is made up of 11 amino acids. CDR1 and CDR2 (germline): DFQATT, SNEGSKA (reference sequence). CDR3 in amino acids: CSALGDTEAFF. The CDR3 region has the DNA TGCAGTGCTCTAGGGGACACTGAAGCTTTCTTT.

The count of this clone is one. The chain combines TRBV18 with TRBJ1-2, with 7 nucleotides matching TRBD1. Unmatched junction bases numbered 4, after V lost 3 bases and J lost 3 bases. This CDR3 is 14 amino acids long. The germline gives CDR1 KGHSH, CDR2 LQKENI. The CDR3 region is CASSPTGAYYGYTF. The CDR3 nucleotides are TGTGCCAGCTCACCCACAGGGGCGTACTATGGCTACACCTTC.

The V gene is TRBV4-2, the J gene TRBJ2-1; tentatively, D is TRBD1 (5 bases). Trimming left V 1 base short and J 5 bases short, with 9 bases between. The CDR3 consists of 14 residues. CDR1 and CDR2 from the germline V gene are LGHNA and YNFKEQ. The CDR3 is CASSQVGRNNEQFF. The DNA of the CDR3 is TGTGCCAGCAGCCAAGTGGGGCGGAACAATGAGCAGTTCTTC.